This TCR beta chain was identified during a study of blood T cells in healthy people across ages. With a J-beta primer mix and a sample-barcoded 5' primer, a second PCR ran about 7 to 12 cycles. Each CDR3 protein gets one entry after TCRdb re-called the 5' RACE reads with MiXCR. The data hold some 700,000 distinct CDR3 sequences, with around 46% observed a single time. The origin of this receptor is a woman aged 55-70 years in good health. Sequencing used blood.

CDR3 DNA: TGTGCCACCAGTGTTGGGGCAGGGGCCATAGATACGCAGTATTTT. Its translation is CATSVGAGAIDTQYF. The chain is built from TRBV24-1 and TRBJ2-3; a possible D gene is TRBD1 (6 bases). Trimming removed 5 bases from V and 5 bases from J, with 16 bases in between. This CDR3 has 15 amino acids. CDR1 KGHDR and CDR2 SFDVKD come from the germline V gene.